Shown below are 25 T cell receptor beta chains from a single sample sequenced in a study of blood T cell repertoires in COVID-19 (TCRdb year 2020). Receptor libraries were prepared by the immunoSEQ multiplex PCR assay. TCRdb stores this immuneACCESS table with in-frame sequences only. Part of the clones is absent; in the studies checked, under half of the shortfall reflects unresolved V genes, and no reason is known for the rest. Counted in this sample were a few hundred thousand clones; 82% of them appeared once. Under 3.5% of the sample is held by the ten biggest clonotypes. The sequenced sample consisted of peripheral blood. The receptors derive from a woman under 30 with acute or convalescent COVID-19.

This rearrangement joins TRBV25-1 to TRBJ1-1; D gene ambiguous. This CDR3 region has 12 residues. The germline gives CDR1 MGHDK, CDR2 SYGVNS. V shed 8 bases and J shed 6 bases, with 13 bases lying between them. CDR3 coding DNA: TGTGCCAGCGGTGGCGGTAACGCTGAAGCTTTCTTT. It translates to CASGGGNAEAFF.

The V gene is TRBV3-1 (or the pseudogene TRBV3-2), the J gene TRBJ1-1; 10 nucleotides align to TRBD1. This CDR3 has 13 residues. The trim removed 3 bases at V and 7 bases at J, leaving 2 bases unmatched. Germline values: CDR1 LGHDT, CDR2 YNNKEL (reference sequence). Here the CDR3 reads CASSQTGGNEAFF. CDR3 DNA: TGTGCCAGCAGCCAGACAGGGGGCAATGAAGCTTTCTTT.

This chain joins TRBV12-5 and TRBJ2-1; 10 bases are a match to TRBD2. The CDR3 has 14 amino acids. Germline CDR1 LGHNT, CDR2 FRNRAP. The V and J ends lost 5 bases and 13 bases, in that order; junction bases with no gene match: 11. CDR3 DNA: TGTGCTAGTGGTGCAAGCGGGAGGGCCCTCGAACAGTTCTTC. Its protein product is CASGASGRALEQFF.

The CDR3 DNA reads as TGTGCCAGCAGCAACCCAGGGGAAAATTTCTACGAGCAGTACTTC. It encodes CASSNPGENFYEQYF. The chain carries TRBV21-1 and TRBJ2-7; the table names TRBD1, a call not compared with the DNA. TRBV21-1 is assigned pseudogene status. The CDR3 consists of 15 residues.

The chain combines TRBV5-4 with TRBJ2-2, with D perhaps matching TRBD1 (5 bases). In germline, CDR1 is SGHNT, CDR2 YYREEE (reference sequence). The CDR3 spans 15 residues. Trimming took 0 bases from V and 3 from J, leaving 9 bases between them. CDR3 amino acids: CASSLEGADTGELFF. In DNA, the CDR3 is TGTGCCAGCAGCTTGGAAGGGGCGGACACCGGGGAGCTGTTTTTT.

J is TRBJ2-1 and V is TRBV7-9; the match to TRBD2 covers 14 bases. Germline CDR1 SEHNR, CDR2 FQNEAQ (reference sequence). The CDR3 totals 19 residues. V shed 4 bases and J 6 bases; nucleotides not matched to a gene: 14. The CDR3 DNA follows: TGTGCCAGCAGCTCCCGATCAAGGGGACTAGCGGGAGACGGCAATGAGCAGTTCTTC. Protein sequence: CASSSRSRGLAGDGNEQFF.

The J gene is TRBJ2-5, the V gene TRBV9; D unclear. The germline CDR1 and CDR2 sequences are SGDLS and YYNGEE. This CDR3 contains 13 residues. V dropped 4 bases and J dropped 0 bases, with 7 bases sitting between them. The CDR3 DNA is TGTGCCAGCAGCCCCCCAAACCAAGAGACCCAGTACTTC. Translated, it gives CASSPPNQETQYF.

This chain links TRBV4-2 with TRBJ2-7; TRBD2 matches 11 bases. CDR3 length: 15 residues. Germline V lookup: CDR1 LGHNA, CDR2 YNFKEQ. The J segment lost 6 bases and the V segment lost 4 bases, leaving 8 bases of the junction unmatched. The CDR3 is CASSPDGTSGREQYF. The DNA for the CDR3 is TGTGCCAGCAGCCCTGACGGGACTAGCGGACGCGAGCAGTACTTC.

This chain joins TRBV27 and TRBJ2-1, with 11 bases aligning to TRBD2. After removal of 3 bases from V and 9 bases from J, the junction contained 10 bases not matched to a gene. Germline V gives CDR1 MNHEY, CDR2 SMNVEV (reference sequence). This CDR3 has 16 amino acids. The CDR3 here is CASSFTLAGVEGEQFF. CDR3 bases: TGTGCCAGCAGTTTTACACTAGCGGGAGTGGAGGGTGAGCAGTTCTTC.

This sequence joins TRBV5-1 and TRBJ1-4; tentative D call: TRBD1 (5 bases). The germline CDR1 and CDR2 sequences are SGHRS and YFSETQ. The CDR3 is 15 residues long. Between the trimmed V and J ends, which lost 4 bases and 7 bases, there was a span of 17 bases. CDR3 region: CASSLTGDRSEKLFF. Written as DNA, the CDR3 is TGCGCCAGCAGCCTGACGGGGGATCGGAGTGAAAAACTGTTTTTT.

This clone was counted only a few times. The chain links TRBV6-5 to TRBJ1-2; TRBD1 agrees at 9 bases. The germline V gene has CDR1 MNHEY and CDR2 SVGAGI. This CDR3 has 14 amino acids. Germline trimming cut 6 bases from V and 0 bases from J; bases unmatched to any gene: 2. CDR3 amino acids: CASRGTGSNYGYTF. CDR3 DNA: TGTGCCAGCAGAGGGACAGGGTCTAACTATGGCTACACCTTC.

This clone was counted a single time. The rearrangement uses TRBV4-3 and TRBJ2-2; 8 bases align to TRBD2. CDR1 and CDR2 from the germline V gene are LGHNA and YSLEER. The J segment lost 7 bases and the V segment lost 4 bases, leaving 11 bases of the junction unmatched. The CDR3 covers 16 residues. In nucleotides, the CDR3 is TGCGCCAGCAGCCTAACCGGGACTAGTAAATTCGGGGAGCTGTTTTTT. It codes for CASSLTGTSKFGELFF.

The V gene is TRBV11-2, the J gene TRBJ1-4, with unresolved D. Trimming took 4 bases from V and 7 from J, leaving 7 bases between them. CDR3 length: 12 amino acids. Looked up from germline, CDR1 is SGHAT and CDR2 is FQNNGV. The CDR3, as DNA: TGTGCCAGCAGCTGGGAGAGTGAAAAACTGTTTTTT. This codes for CASSWESEKLFF.

Details on this clone: The sample contains more than one DNA sequence encoding this CDR3. The chain carries TRBV27 and TRBJ1-2, with D possibly being TRBD1 (5 bases). Germline-derived CDR1 and CDR2 are MNHEY and SMNVEV (reference sequence). V was trimmed by 2 bases and J by 5 bases, leaving 15 bases between them. The CDR3 has 15 residues. The CDR3 nucleotides are TGTGCCAGCAGTTTAAGAGGTCAGGGAAGTTATGGCTACACCTTC. Translated, it gives CASSLRGQGSYGYTF.

This chain connects TRBV11-1 to TRBJ2-1, with 8 bases identical to TRBD2. J gave up 9 bases and V 5 bases, and 15 bases lay outside the gene matches. Germline CDR1 and CDR2: SGHAT and FQDESV (reference sequence). There are 16 residues in the CDR3. This CDR3 is CASSPRGREGLGEQFF. CDR3 bases: TGTGCCAGCAGCCCGAGGGGACGGGAGGGCCTTGGTGAGCAGTTCTTC. The full variable domain, in which reference TRBV11-1 and TRBJ2-1 provide the parts outside the CDR3, is EAEVAQSPRYKITEKSQAVAFWCDPISGHATLYWYRQILGQGPELLVQFQDESVVDDSQLPKDRFSAERLKGVDSTLKIQPAELGDSAMYLCASSPRGREGLGEQFFGPGTRLTVL.

The chain combines TRBV5-1 with TRBJ2-1; TRBD2 might be the D (6 bases). Per germline, CDR1 SGHRS and CDR2 YFSETQ. CDR3 length equals 14 residues. Trimming stripped 4 bases from V and 0 bases from J, with 8 bases between. In nucleotides, the CDR3 is TGCGCCAGCAGCCCGGGAGACTCCTACAATGAGCAGTTCTTC. This encodes CASSPGDSYNEQFF.

The CDR3 region is CASSDRVSNQPQHF. In DNA form, the CDR3 reads TGCGCCAGCAGTGACAGGGTGAGCAATCAGCCCCAGCATTTT. This chain links TRBV10-2 with TRBJ1-5; a possible D gene is TRBD1 (5 bases). The CDR3 extends over 14 amino acids. Germline CDR1 and CDR2: WSHSY and SAAADI. V was shortened by 3 bases and J by 1 base, with 7 bases between the two germline ends.

This clone was observed once. The chain employs TRBV29-1 and TRBJ2-3; tentative D call: TRBD2 (6 bases). Germline values: CDR1 SQVTM, CDR2 ANQGSEA. There are 14 residues in the CDR3. The ends were cut back, 0 bases at V and 7 bases at J, with 14 bases in the middle. CDR3 nucleotide sequence: TGCAGCGTTGAAGATCCGGGGGAGGCGAATACGCAGTATTTT. This sequence encodes CSVEDPGEANTQYF.

The chain couples TRBV5-1 to TRBJ2-1; 10 positions agree with TRBD1. Germline V gene data show CDR1 as SGHRS and CDR2 as YFSETQ. CDR3 length: 16 residues. The J segment lost 4 bases and the V segment lost 0 bases, leaving 4 bases of the junction unmatched. The CDR3, as DNA: TGCGCCAGCAGCTTGGAAAGGACAGGGGGGTACAATGAGCAGTTCTTC. Its protein product is CASSLERTGGYNEQFF.

The chain recombines TRBV6-5 with TRBJ2-5; TRBD2 matches at 9 bases. V was clipped by 6 bases and J by 4 bases; unmatched bases: 9. The CDR3 totals 15 residues. The V gene's germline CDR1 is MNHEY and CDR2 SVGAGI. CDR3: CASSRVALAGETQYF. In DNA form, the CDR3 reads TGTGCCAGCAGCCGGGTGGCACTAGCGGGAGAGACCCAGTACTTC.

This chain links TRBV5-1 with TRBJ1-4, with no clear D. Germline V gene lookup returns CDR1 SGHRS and CDR2 YFSETQ. The V end lost 4 bases, the J end lost 2 bases, and 18 bases lay between the germline ends. The CDR3 consists of 17 residues. The CDR3 reads CASSQPGGVGTNEKLFF. The DNA of the CDR3 is TGCGCCAGCAGCCAACCGGGCGGGGTTGGGACTAATGAAAAACTGTTTTTT.

The rearrangement joins TRBV12-3 or TRBV12-4 to TRBJ1-1, with D possibly being TRBD1 (5 bases). The CDR3 contains 13 residues. V shed 5 bases and J shed 3 bases, with 10 bases lying between them. This chain's CDR3 is CASSTDRDTEAFF. The CDR3 DNA follows: TGTGCCAGCAGTACCGACAGAGACACTGAAGCTTTCTTT.

The chain joins TRBV7-2 to TRBJ2-1, with TRBD2 as a possible D gene (6 bases). Trimming pared 6 bases from V and 4 bases from J, leaving 10 bases between. This CDR3 is built from 13 residues. Germline CDR1 SGHTA, CDR2 FQGNSA. CDR3 DNA sequence: TGTGCCAGCAGTGATAGCGGATACAATGAGCAGTTCTTC. Translating gives CASSDSGYNEQFF.

This chain uses TRBV7-8 with TRBJ2-1; 7 bases match TRBD2. Unmatched junction bases numbered 1, after V lost 3 bases and J lost 8 bases. Germline values: CDR1 SGHVS, CDR2 FQNEAQ. The CDR3 totals 12 residues. The CDR3 loop reads CASSLGGDEQFF. The CDR3 DNA follows: TGTGCCAGCAGCTTGGGGGGGGATGAGCAGTTCTTC.

This clone was seen only a few times. The rearrangement uses TRBV6-5 and TRBJ2-5; TRBD1 matches at 8 bases. The CDR3 contains 13 residues. The germline CDR1 and CDR2 sequences are MNHEY and SVGAGI. V was clipped by 6 bases and J by 5 bases; unmatched bases: 5. CDR3 loop: CASSAGGAETQYF. CDR3 nucleotide sequence: TGTGCCAGCAGCGCAGGGGGCGCGGAGACCCAGTACTTC.